The 2 T cell receptor beta chains given below trace back to one sample, sequenced in a study of blood T cell repertoires in COVID-19. Some clones are missing from TCRdb's copy, which holds only in-frame ones; the method was immunoSEQ multiplex PCR. Of some 260,000 clones listed, 88% were seen once; the top ten hold 0.99%. Sequences were obtained from peripheral blood. The origin of the receptors is a woman in her thirties or forties who had recovered from COVID-19.

The chain carries TRBV7-2 and TRBJ2-7, with TRBD2 matching over 7 bases. Looked up from germline, CDR1 is SGHTA and CDR2 is FQGNSA. With V trimmed by 5 bases and J by 3 bases, 10 bases remained unmatched. There are 15 residues in the CDR3. The CDR3 DNA follows: TGTGCCAGCAGCCCCGGGACTACCTCCCACTACGAGCAGTACTTC. As protein: CASSPGTTSHYEQYF.

The rearrangement joins TRBV11-2 to TRBJ1-1; D gene uncertain. V was cut by 5 bases and J by 0 bases, with 19 bases left in between. The CDR3 loop spans 17 amino acids. The germline V gene encodes CDR1 SGHAT and CDR2 FQNNGV. CDR3 protein: CASSLLGRGRMNTEAFF. CDR3 DNA sequence: TGTGCCAGCAGCCTCCTAGGACGGGGTCGAATGAACACTGAAGCTTTCTTT. The full variable domain, completed using reference TRBV11-2 and TRBJ1-1, is EAGVAQSPRYKIIEKRQSVAFWCNPISGHATLYWYQQILGQGPKLLIQFQNNGVVDDSQLPKDRFSAERLKGVDSTLKIQPAKLEDSAVYLCASSLLGRGRMNTEAFFGQGTRLTVV.